Presented here are 24 T cell receptor delta chains from one specimen sequenced in a study of γδ T cells in repeated Plasmodium falciparum infection. TCRdb redid clone calling on the multiplex PCR reads using CATT. The sample records roughly 86,000 delta-chain clones, 1.4% to 1.5% being singletons. Vgamma9/Vdelta2+ and Vdelta2-negative gammadelta T cells were flow-sorted from PBMC for bulk sequencing. Sequenced input: gamma-delta T cells from blood. These receptors originate from a pool of human donors (malaria-infected and uninfected, not separated).

As regards this clone: TCRdb pairs this DNA with a much larger clone's protein that differs at residue 19, likely a read error; the protein shown was translated from the DNA. The chain combines TRDV1 with TRDJ2, with 7 bases lining up with TRDD2. TCRdb leaves out the J gene; it was filled in here by matching the DNA to germline. The CDR3 extends over 22 amino acids. Germline V lookup: CDR1 TSWWSYY, CDR2 QGS. The CDR3 DNA is TGTGCTCTTGGGCTTAGGGGACTTCCTATATACTGGACTAACCTGGCGACAGCACGACTCTTCTTT. Its protein is CALGLRGLPIYWTNLATARLFF.

Ten or more counts support this clone. The V call is TRDV1, the J call TRDJ1; TRDD3 matches at 11 bases. Germline V gene sequence: CDR1 TSWWSYY, CDR2 QGS. J gave up 0 bases and V 1 base, and 13 bases lay outside the gene matches. The CDR3 is 20 amino acids. CDR3 in amino acids: CALGEPLLGDTSGHTDKLIF. In DNA form, the CDR3 reads TGTGCTCTTGGGGAACCACTGCTGGGGGATACTAGTGGGCACACCGATAAACTCATCTTT.

This clone was recorded at least ten times. The CDR3 spells CALGEGDTQIYDTDKLIF. The CDR3 coding sequence is TGTGCTCTTGGGGAAGGGGATACGCAAATTTATGACACCGATAAACTCATCTTT. The chain joins TRDV1 to TRDJ1; TRDD3 agrees at 9 bases. Germline CDR1 is TSWWSYY and CDR2 is QGS. V lost 2 bases and J lost 0; bases outside the gene matches: 10. The length of the CDR3 is 18 residues.

Turning to this clone: This likely stems from a read error, as it lies one base from a far larger clone. This sample includes further DNA sequences coding for the same CDR3. The CDR3 is CACDTKGYSSWDTRQMFF. In nucleotides, the CDR3 is TGTGCCTGTGACACCAAGGGATACAGCTCCTGGGACACCCGACAGATGTTCTTC. A V gene of TRDV2 was called, but no J gene was assigned; TRDD3 was called by the table and not checked on the DNA. Germline V gene data show CDR1 as GEAIGNYY and CDR2 as EKD. CDR3 length: 18 amino acids.

This clone was picked up a small number of times. This DNA's translation differs at residue 13 from TCRdb's protein, which comes from a much larger clone; a read error is likely, and the protein shown is translated from the DNA. The CDR3: CALGELESSRSFVTDKLIF. CDR3 nucleotide sequence: TGTGCTCTTGGGGAACTAGAGTCGTCCCGGTCCTTTGTTACCGATAAACTCATCTTT. The V and J genes are TRDV1 and TRDJ1, with no clear D. The CDR3 is 19 residues long. Germline loops: CDR1 TSWWSYY, CDR2 QGS. V gave up 0 bases and J gave up 2 bases, with 22 bases separating them.

This clone appeared a few times. With a far larger clone one base away, a read error is the likely cause. The same CDR3 also results from other DNA sequences found in this sample. The V gene is TRDV2, the J gene TRDJ3; TRDD3 matches 7 bases. The J gene was missing in TCRdb and was found by matching the end of the DNA to germline. J gave up 0 bases and V 0 bases, and 7 bases lay outside the gene matches. This CDR3 is built from 19 residues. The V gene's germline CDR1 is GEAIGNYY and CDR2 EKD. The CDR3 bases are TGTGCCTGTGACACCCCAGGGATACTGAGCTCCTGGGACACCCGACAGATGTTTTTC. This encodes CACDTPGILSSWDTRQMFF.

This clone was recorded at least ten times. The J gene is TRDJ1, the V gene TRDV1, with 7 bases aligning to TRDD3. Germline V gene lookup returns CDR1 TSWWSYY and CDR2 QGS. The CDR3 totals 15 residues. After removal of 1 base from V and 4 bases from J, the junction contained 6 bases not matched to a gene. The CDR3 DNA sequence: TGTGCTCTTGGGGAACGGGTCTGGGGGGACGATAAACTCATCTTT. Its protein product is CALGERVWGDDKLIF.

In its sample, this clone was seen a few times. The protein held in TCRdb is that of a much larger clone and does not match this DNA's translation at residue 3, likely because of a read error; the protein shown is translated from the DNA. The rearrangement joins TRDV1 to TRDJ1; TRDD3 aligns across 13 bases. Assignment of the J gene here rests on matching the DNA to germline, because TCRdb gives none. Germline V gene lookup returns CDR1 TSWWSYY and CDR2 QGS. The CDR3 covers 23 residues. Here the CDR3 DNA reads TGTGCTTTTGGGGAACTTGCCCCACCTCCTGTACTGGGGGATACGATTTACCCCGATAAACTCATCTTT. Residues: CAFGELAPPPVLGDTIYPDKLIF.

Of note for this clone: A read error likely explains this, since a far larger clone differs by one base. Here the V gene is TRDV1, but the J gene went uncalled; the table gives TRDD3 as D, unverified against the DNA. The length of the CDR3 is 21 residues. The germline V gene encodes CDR1 TSWWSYY and CDR2 QGS. This CDR3 is CALGECSGGVLGILYTDKLIF. As DNA, the CDR3 is TGTGCTCTTGGGGAATGTTCAGGGGGTGTACTGGGGATTCTCTACACCGATAAGCTCATCTTT.

With regard to this clone: TCRdb has a much larger clone's protein, which differs at residue 15 from the translation of this DNA, likely because of a read error; what is shown is the protein translated from the DNA. The chain uses TRDV2 and TRDJ1, with D tentatively TRDD2 (9 bases). Here the J gene was assigned by germline matching of the DNA, as TCRdb has none. Germline V lookup: CDR1 GEAIGNYY, CDR2 EKD. This CDR3 is 19 amino acids long. The chain's CDR3 is CACDIVLPTGDTHTNKLIF. The CDR3 region has the DNA TGTGCCTGTGACATTGTCCTTCCTACCGGGGATACCCACACCAATAAACTCATCTTT.

Worth noting for this clone: This DNA's translation and the protein TCRdb lists, from a much larger clone, do not match at residue 8, likely due to a read error; the protein shown is translated from the DNA. The CDR3 DNA sequence: TGTGCCTGTGACAGTGTGGGTCACTCCGATAAACTCATCTTT. Translation: CACDSVGHSDKLIF. The chain has TRDV2 and TRDJ1; D is uncertain. CDR1 and CDR2 from the germline V gene are GEAIGNYY and EKD. This CDR3 spans 14 amino acids. V gave up 2 bases and J gave up 3 bases, with 12 bases separating them.

About this clone itself: TCRdb shows a much larger clone's protein in place of this DNA's translation, and the two differ at residue 13, likely through a read error; the protein shown is translated from the DNA. V gene TRDV1 combines with J gene TRDJ1; 9 bases align to TRDD3. In germline, CDR1 is TSWWSYY, CDR2 QGS. The CDR3 has 19 amino acids. The ends lost 0 bases at V and 1 base at J; junction bases unmatched: 12. This CDR3 is CALGELAPNWGTSTDKLIF. Written as DNA, the CDR3 is TGTGCTCTTGGGGAACTAGCTCCTAACTGGGGGACGTCCACCGATAAACTCATCTTT.

This clone appeared a few times. The protein held in TCRdb is that of a much larger clone and does not match this DNA's translation at residue 8, likely because of a read error; the protein shown is translated from the DNA. The chain carries TRDV2 and TRDJ3, with 8 nucleotides matching TRDD3. V lost 2 bases and J lost 0; bases outside the gene matches: 8. This CDR3 region has 19 residues. The germline V gene has CDR1 GEAIGNYY and CDR2 EKD. DNA for the CDR3: TGTGCCTGTGACATACTGGGGGGTGCCCTCTCCTGGGACACCCGACAGATGTTTTTC. Its protein is CACDILGGALSWDTRQMFF.

In its sample, this clone was seen many times. This sequence joins TRDV1 and TRDJ1; 8 bases are shared with TRDD3. V lost 2 bases, J lost 1 base, and 21 bases stayed unmatched. Looked up from germline, CDR1 is TSWWSYY and CDR2 is QGS. CDR3 size: 21 residues. The CDR3 DNA reads TGTGCTCTTGGGGAAAGGGCGAGAGCCCACTGGGGGTTCTTCCCCACCGATAAACTCATCTTT. Encoded protein: CALGERARAHWGFFPTDKLIF.

The table lists this clone with a few counts. This DNA's translation differs at residue 12 from TCRdb's protein, which comes from a much larger clone; a read error is likely, and the protein shown is translated from the DNA. V gene TRDV3 combines with J gene TRDJ2; TRDD2 matches at 9 bases. The J gene is not listed in TCRdb, so it was assigned here from a DNA match to germline. The CDR3 extends over 19 amino acids. Germline values: CDR1 TVYSNPD, CDR2 GDNSRS (reference sequence). The junction had 19 bases not matched to a gene; V was cut back by 3 bases and J by 2 bases. CDR3 nucleotide sequence: TGTGCCTTCCTAGGCCTTCCTACGTCTTGGGGGCTCTTGACAGCACAACTCTTCTTT. This sequence encodes CAFLGLPTSWGLLTAQLFF.

This clone was picked up many times. The rearrangement joins TRDV1 to TRDJ1; 13 bases agree with TRDD3. Because TCRdb records no J gene, it was assigned here through a match of the DNA to germline. J lost 7 bases, V lost 1 base, and 30 bases had no gene match. This CDR3 region has 24 residues. Germline CDR1 reads TSWWSYY; CDR2 reads QGS. CDR3 residues: CALGEQSPPGTGGYVCLSLGKLIF. The CDR3 DNA reads TGTGCTCTTGGGGAACAGAGCCCCCCCGGTACTGGGGGATACGTTTGTCTTTCGTTGGGTAAACTCATCTTT.

This clone has only a few counts. TCRdb attributes to this sequence the protein of a much larger clone, which differs from the DNA translation at residue 3; a read error is likely, and the protein displayed is translated from the DNA. V gene TRDV1 combines with J gene TRDJ1; D may correspond to TRDD2 or TRDD3 (5 bases each). The J gene, left out of TCRdb, was set here by checking the DNA against germline. Germline-derived CDR1 and CDR2 are TSWWSYY and QGS. The CDR3 loop spans 24 amino acids. The CDR3 nucleotides are TGTGCTATTGGGGAACTAGATAAGGGGAAGAAGAGCCTATCCCTTCTCACACAGAGCGATAAACTCATCTTT. The encoded protein is CAIGELDKGKKSLSLLTQSDKLIF.

This clone was seen more than once but under ten times. TCRdb has a much larger clone's protein, which differs at residue 16 from the translation of this DNA, likely because of a read error; what is shown is the protein translated from the DNA. For the V gene the call is TRDV1; the J gene has no call; the DNA was not compared with TRDD3, the D call given in the table. Germline V lookup: CDR1 TSWWSYY, CDR2 QGS. The CDR3 is 17 residues long. CDR3 nucleotide sequence: TGTGCTCTTGGGGGGACTCTTCCTACCCGCTACACCGATAAACTCACCTTT. Its protein is CALGGTLPTRYTDKLTF.

In regard to this clone: The TCRdb record carries a much larger clone's protein, which differs from this DNA's translation at residue 17; a read error is the likely cause, and the protein listed here is the DNA translation. The rearrangement links TRDV2 to TRDJ1, with 9 bases lining up with TRDD3. Germline lookup yields CDR1 GEAIGNYY and CDR2 EKD. The CDR3 is 19 amino acids. CDR3 loop: CACDRKTTGGPHYTDKRIF. For the CDR3, the DNA is TGTGCCTGTGACCGAAAAACTACTGGGGGACCTCATTACACCGATAAACGCATCTTT.

This clone was seen many times. A single base is all that separates this from a far larger clone, so a read error is likely. This sample includes further DNA sequences coding for the same CDR3. The chain recombines TRDV2 with TRDJ1; 10 bases line up with TRDD3. Here the J gene was assigned by germline matching of the DNA, as TCRdb has none. The germline CDR1 and CDR2 sequences are GEAIGNYY and EKD. The V segment lost 3 bases and the J segment 0 bases; nucleotides outside the gene matches: 15. The length of the CDR3 is 19 residues. CDR3 amino acids: CACDSMPGTGGSNTDKLIF. Here the CDR3 DNA reads TGTGCCTGTGACTCAATGCCCGGCACTGGGGGATCCAACACCGATAAACTCATCTTT.

At least ten counts were recorded for this clone. Sequence at one end of the junction differs from germline and may be a read error. V is TRDV1 and J is TRDJ1; the D gene is possibly TRDD3 (6 bases). In the absence of a J gene in TCRdb, the DNA was matched to germline to assign it here. CDR3 size: 19 residues. Germline lookup yields CDR1 TSWWSYY and CDR2 QGS. The CDR3 nucleotides are TGTGCCCTTGGGGAACTAAAGGGTTGGGGGCCAATCCCTACCGATAAACTCATCTTT. Amino acids: CALGELKGWGPIPTDKLIF.

About this clone itself: TCRdb's entry gives the protein of a much larger clone, which mismatches this DNA's translation at residue 14, likely from a read error; the protein reported here is translated from the DNA. The genes are TRDV1 and TRDJ1; 10 nucleotides line up with TRDD3. This CDR3 comprises 15 residues. CDR1 TSWWSYY and CDR2 QGS come from the germline V gene. The CDR3, as DNA: TGTGCTCTTGGGTCCACTTACCCGCTGGGGGATAAACTCACCTTT. Its protein is CALGSTYPLGDKLTF.

This clone has more than one count but fewer than ten. A far bigger clonotype differs at one base, so this is likely a read error. This same CDR3 is encoded by further DNA sequences in the sample. The chain is built from TRDV1 and TRDJ1; D tentatively fits TRDD2 or TRDD3 (7 bases each). Germline V gene data show CDR1 as TSWWSYY and CDR2 as QGS. The CDR3 consists of 23 residues. CDR3 amino acids: CALGEPGGFPTGFVGGGFDKLIF. The DNA of the CDR3 is TGTGCTCTTGGGGAACCCGGGGGATTTCCTACTGGATTCGTTGGTGGGGGGTTCGATAAACTCATCTTC.

In the case of this clone: A single base separates this from a much larger clone, so it may be a read error. The chain is built from TRDV2 and TRDJ3, with TRDD3 matching over 10 bases. TCRdb offers no J gene call, so here the DNA was matched to germline to obtain one. Trimming removed 0 bases from V and 0 bases from J; junction bases left unmatched: 46. CDR1 is GEAIGNYY, CDR2 EKD, per germline. CDR3 length equals 33 residues. CDR3 DNA sequence: TGTGCCTGTGACACCGTTCAGGATTCCAGAAAGTCCTGTGCTCCTTTGGGGGATACAGGATATCTCCGGACCTCCTGGGACACCCGACAGATGTTTTTC. This translates into CACDTVQDSRKSCAPLGDTGYLRTSWDTRQMFF.